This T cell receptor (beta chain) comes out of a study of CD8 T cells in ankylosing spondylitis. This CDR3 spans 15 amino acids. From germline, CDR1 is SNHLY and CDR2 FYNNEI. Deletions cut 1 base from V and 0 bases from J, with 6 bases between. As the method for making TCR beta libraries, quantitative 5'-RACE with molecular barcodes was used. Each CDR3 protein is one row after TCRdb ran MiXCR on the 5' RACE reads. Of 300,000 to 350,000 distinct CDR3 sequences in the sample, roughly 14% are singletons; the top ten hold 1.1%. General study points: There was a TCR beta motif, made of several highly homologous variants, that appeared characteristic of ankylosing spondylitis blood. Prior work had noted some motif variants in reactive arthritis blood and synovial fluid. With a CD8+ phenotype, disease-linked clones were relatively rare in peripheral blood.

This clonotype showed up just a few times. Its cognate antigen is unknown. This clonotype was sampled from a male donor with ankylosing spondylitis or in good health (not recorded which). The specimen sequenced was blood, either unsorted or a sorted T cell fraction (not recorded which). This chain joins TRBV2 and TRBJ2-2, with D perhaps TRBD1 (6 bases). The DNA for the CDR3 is TGTGCCAGCAGTGAAGAGGGGGCGAACACCGGGGAGCTGTTTTTT. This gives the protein CASSEEGANTGELFF.